Following are 25 T cell receptor beta chains from one sample sequenced in a study of T-cell memory formation after mild COVID-19. TCRdb reprocessed the 5' RACE reads via MiXCR and lists one record per CDR3 protein. The sample includes some 150,000 distinct CDR3 sequences, about 6.1% of them seen just once. The sequenced material came from PBMCs or a T cell subset sorted from them (not recorded which). Receptor source: an adult woman who had mild COVID-19 (a few samples of this study predate the infection). Cell type and time point are not known.

This clonotype was counted at least ten times. The CDR3 nucleotides read TGTGCCACCAAACTAGCGGGGGGCGAGAAGACCCAGTACTTC. Protein sequence: CATKLAGGEKTQYF. The chain has TRBV6-5 and TRBJ2-5; TRBD2 matches at 12 bases. V gave up 10 bases and J gave up 6 bases; unmatched junction bases: 9. Germline loops: CDR1 MNHEY, CDR2 SVGAGI. This CDR3 spans 14 amino acids.

This clonotype was counted a few times. The CDR3 region has the DNA TGTGCCAGCATTTGGGGCGGGGGGGATTACAATGAGCAGTTCTTC. Protein product: CASIWGGGDYNEQFF. This chain links TRBV12-3 or TRBV12-4 with TRBJ2-1, with 9 bases fitting TRBD2. After removal of 7 bases from V and 4 bases from J, the junction contained 8 bases not matched to a gene. This CDR3 has 15 residues.

The genes are TRBV9 and TRBJ2-5; D call uncertain. Germline CDR1 and CDR2: SGDLS and YYNGEE. The CDR3 runs 13 residues. V was shortened by 0 bases and J by 2 bases, with 5 bases between the two germline ends. The CDR3 loop reads CASSVEGQETQYF. CDR3 nucleotide sequence: TGTGCCAGCAGCGTAGAAGGTCAAGAGACCCAGTACTTC.

V is TRBV4-1 and J is TRBJ2-7; 8 bases align to TRBD2. V was clipped by 0 bases and J by 4 bases; unmatched bases: 8. The CDR3 loop spans 16 amino acids. The germline V gene has CDR1 MGHRA and CDR2 YSYEKL. The CDR3 nucleotides read TGCGCCAGCAGCCAAGATTTGACGGGGGGGGGTTACGAGCAGTACTTC. Protein product: CASSQDLTGGGYEQYF.

This chain uses TRBV30 with TRBJ2-2; no clear D. The germline CDR1 and CDR2 sequences are GTSNPN and SVGIG (reference sequence). The germline V and J ends were trimmed by 7 bases and 7 bases, with 13 bases remaining between them. The CDR3 length is 12 residues. The CDR3 region has the DNA TGTGCCTTGCACCTAGGTGGCGGGGAGCTGTTTTTT. Amino acids: CALHLGGGELFF.

The sample holds many counts of this clonotype. V and J are TRBV29-1 and TRBJ2-2, with D possibly TRBD1 on 6 matching bases. From germline, CDR1 is SQVTM and CDR2 ANQGSEA. V gave up 4 bases and J gave up 4 bases, with 10 bases separating them. The CDR3 length is 13 residues. The CDR3 here is CSVGTAPTGELFF. DNA for the CDR3: TGCAGCGTTGGGACAGCCCCCACCGGGGAGCTGTTTTTT.

This clonotype was found many times. This chain connects TRBV29-1 to TRBJ1-1, with D possibly being TRBD1 (6 bases). CDR1 is SQVTM, CDR2 ANQGSEA, per germline. With 4 bases removed from V and 0 bases from J, the gap between germline ends came to 6 bases. The CDR3 extends over 12 amino acids. The CDR3 bases are TGCAGCGTTGCAGGGGTGAACACTGAAGCTTTCTTT. Its protein product is CSVAGVNTEAFF.

This clonotype was seen only a few times. The CDR3 here is CASTSTSGYTYEQYF. In nucleotides, the CDR3 is TGCGCCAGCACGTCCACTAGCGGGTACACCTACGAGCAGTACTTC. V gene TRBV10-1 combines with J gene TRBJ2-7; TRBD2 agrees at 9 bases. CDR3 size: 15 residues. V lost 7 bases and J lost 2; bases outside the gene matches: 9. The V gene's germline CDR1 is WNHNN and CDR2 SYGVQD (reference sequence).

In its sample, this clonotype was seen many times. The rearrangement uses TRBV7-2 and TRBJ2-3; 10 nucleotides line up with TRBD2. The CDR3 is 15 residues long. The V segment lost 3 bases and the J segment 10 bases; nucleotides outside the gene matches: 10. CDR1 and CDR2 from the germline V gene are SGHTA and FQGNSA. CDR3 nucleotides: TGTGCCAGCAGCTTGTCCCTACCCGGACTAGCGGCGCAGTATTTT. As protein: CASSLSLPGLAAQYF.

This clonotype was seen repeatedly, ten times or more. This chain joins TRBV12-3 or TRBV12-4 and TRBJ2-7; 7 bases are a match to TRBD1. The junction had 5 bases not matched to a gene; V was cut back by 6 bases and J by 3 bases. The CDR3 spans 13 residues. The CDR3 is CASSMTGNYEQYF. CDR3 nucleotides: TGTGCCAGCAGCATGACAGGGAACTACGAGCAGTACTTC.

This clonotype was detected ten times or more. The J gene is TRBJ1-6, the V gene TRBV6-5; D gene uncertain. V was clipped by 0 bases and J by 7 bases, with 19 bases between them. The CDR3 sequence is 18 residues long. Germline assignment: CDR1 MNHEY and CDR2 SVGAGI. CDR3: CASSYSSQAGASNSPLHF. The CDR3 nucleotides read TGTGCCAGCAGTTACTCGAGTCAGGCAGGAGCGTCCAATTCACCCCTCCACTTT.

This clonotype was counted only a few times. This chain links TRBV4-3 with TRBJ1-5; D is uncertain. The germline V gene encodes CDR1 LGHNA and CDR2 YSLEER. The CDR3 extends over 13 amino acids. V was shortened by 1 base and J by 6 bases, with 7 bases between the two germline ends. The CDR3 DNA follows: TGCGCCAGCAGCCAAGTGGAGGGTCAGCCCCAGCATTTT. Protein sequence: CASSQVEGQPQHF.

This clonotype turned up a few times. The chain links TRBV5-1 to TRBJ1-4, with a weak D call TRBD1 (6 bases). CDR1 and CDR2 from the germline V gene are SGHRS and YFSETQ. The CDR3 sequence is 15 residues long. V was shortened by 3 bases and J by 6 bases, with 15 bases between the two germline ends. This CDR3 is CASSSSTGLDEKLFF. DNA of the CDR3: TGCGCCAGCAGCTCCTCCACAGGGCTGGATGAAAAACTGTTTTTT.

In this sample, this clonotype turned up many times. This chain connects TRBV7-7 to TRBJ2-5, with 7 bases aligning to TRBD2. Germline V lookup: CDR1 SSHAT, CDR2 FNYEAQ (reference sequence). V trimming: 5 bases; J trimming: 4 bases; junction bases outside the gene matches: 13. CDR3 length equals 16 residues. CDR3 residues: CASSPQRGEFPETQYF. The CDR3 region has the DNA TGTGCCAGCAGCCCCCAACGGGGGGAATTCCCAGAGACCCAGTACTTC.

In its sample, this clonotype was seen many times. The gene calls are TRBV29-1 and TRBJ2-7, with D hard to call. The V end lost 4 bases, the J end lost 2 bases, and 18 bases lay between the germline ends. Germline V gene sequence: CDR1 SQVTM, CDR2 ANQGSEA. The CDR3 sequence is 15 residues long. CDR3 amino acids: CSVGSLGQRAYEQYF. The CDR3 DNA sequence: TGCAGCGTTGGGAGCCTGGGCCAGAGAGCCTACGAGCAGTACTTC.

This clonotype was picked up many times. This sequence joins TRBV20-1 and TRBJ2-1, with 8 bases that match TRBD1. The CDR3 runs 15 residues. CDR1 and CDR2 from the germline V gene are DFQATT and SNEGSKA (reference sequence). Trimming at V came to 1 base and at J to 6 bases, leaving 8 bases not matched to a gene. The CDR3 sequence: CSARGGDRGVNEQFF. The DNA for the CDR3 is TGCAGTGCTAGAGGGGGAGACAGGGGAGTCAATGAGCAGTTCTTC.

This clonotype has a count of ten or more. The V gene is TRBV7-9, the J gene TRBJ2-1, with TRBD2 identical over 8 bases. Germline CDR1 and CDR2: SEHNR and FQNEAQ (reference sequence). This CDR3 has 18 amino acids. After removal of 2 bases from V and 5 bases from J, the junction contained 14 bases not matched to a gene. The CDR3 region is CASSLIGGRPSRDNEQFF. CDR3 in DNA: TGTGCCAGCAGCTTAATTGGCGGGAGGCCCTCTCGGGACAATGAGCAGTTCTTC.

This clonotype was seen at least ten times. V is TRBV10-3 and J is TRBJ2-7; D unclear. In germline, CDR1 is ENHRY, CDR2 SYGVKD. This CDR3 is built from 13 residues. Between the trimmed V and J ends, which lost 3 bases and 3 bases, there was a span of 9 bases. The CDR3 loop reads CAISDPLIYEQYF. The CDR3 region has the DNA TGTGCCATCAGTGACCCCTTAATCTACGAGCAGTACTTC.

CDR3 protein: CASSIGTAGKVETQYF. The DNA of the CDR3 is TGCGCCAGCAGCATCGGGACAGCGGGTAAAGTGGAGACCCAGTACTTC. The chain couples TRBV5-1 to TRBJ2-5, with D possibly being TRBD1 (7 bases). The germline gives CDR1 SGHRS, CDR2 YFSETQ. Trimming cost V 4 bases and J 5 bases, with 21 bases left between them. There are 16 residues in the CDR3.

The rearrangement uses TRBV4-1 and TRBJ1-5; no clear D. Trimming took off 0 bases at V and 5 bases at J, with 11 bases between the two ends. Germline values: CDR1 MGHRA, CDR2 YSYEKL. The CDR3 length is 15 residues. CDR3 coding DNA: TGCGCCAGCAGCCAAGATCTCGCAGGAGATCAGCCCCAGCATTTT. Translated, it gives CASSQDLAGDQPQHF.

The rearrangement uses TRBV4-2 and TRBJ2-7; TRBD2 agrees at 10 bases. The ends lost 0 bases at V and 4 bases at J; junction bases unmatched: 6. CDR3 length: 16 amino acids. Germline V lookup: CDR1 LGHNA, CDR2 YNFKEQ. The CDR3 sequence: CASSQDILAGTYEQYF. The DNA for the CDR3 is TGTGCCAGCAGCCAAGATATACTAGCGGGAACTTACGAGCAGTACTTC.

With regard to this clonotype: One junction end does not reproduce the germline sequence, and a read error may be involved. V and J are TRBV7-9 and TRBJ1-1; D gene ambiguous. The CDR3 extends over 13 amino acids. CDR1 is SEHNR, CDR2 FQNEAQ, per germline (reference sequence). The CDR3 DNA follows: TGTGCCAGCAGCCTAGCGACGGGGACTGAAGCTTTCTTT. It translates to CASSLATGTEAFF.

This clonotype was detected ten times or more. The CDR3: CASSILGRASGQETQYF. In nucleotides, the CDR3 is TGTGCCAGTAGTATTCTCGGGAGGGCTAGCGGACAAGAGACCCAGTACTTC. This chain uses TRBV19 with TRBJ2-5, with TRBD2 identical over 8 bases. Germline CDR1 LNHDA, CDR2 SQIVND (reference sequence). This CDR3 spans 17 amino acids. The trim removed 3 bases at V and 2 bases at J, leaving 11 bases unmatched. Full variable domain (outside the CDR3, taken from reference TRBV19 and TRBJ2-5): DGGITQSPKYLFRKEGQNVTLSCEQNLNHDAMYWYRQDPGQGLRLIYYSQIVNDFQKGDIAEGYSVSREKKESFPLTVTSAQKNPTAFYLCASSILGRASGQETQYFGPGTRLLVL.

CDR3: CASSQDWGSGGYTF. For the CDR3, the DNA is TGTGCCAGCAGCCAAGATTGGGGAAGTGGGGGCTACACCTTC. The chain is built from TRBV4-2 and TRBJ1-2; D unclear. Germline V gives CDR1 LGHNA, CDR2 YNFKEQ. V was trimmed by 0 bases and J by 8 bases, leaving 13 bases between them. The CDR3 consists of 14 residues.

This clonotype was seen at least ten times. The V call is TRBV5-6, the J call TRBJ2-4, with D possibly matching TRBD2 (7 bases). This CDR3 has 13 residues. The ends were cut back, 1 base at V and 6 bases at J, with 8 bases in the middle. Looked up from germline, CDR1 is SGHDT and CDR2 is YYEEEE. CDR3 amino acids: CASSLRGANIQYF. In DNA form, the CDR3 reads TGTGCCAGCAGCTTGCGGGGGGCAAACATTCAGTACTTC.